This TCR beta chain was captured in a study of T-cell reconstitution after alpha-beta-depleted transplantation in children. General study points: Surviving recipient cells, namely T cells and thymic progenitors, were the source of high day-60 TCRbeta diversity in some patients. Reportedly, roughly two months post-transplant, alpha-beta T cells arose from several hundred expanded graft clones. One year after transplant, T-cell counts and diversity came mostly from newly produced T cells.

To note about this clonotype: What it recognizes is unknown.

The V gene's germline CDR1 is SQVTM and CDR2 ANQGSEA. The CDR3 covers 14 residues. The trim removed 6 bases at V and 3 bases at J, leaving 6 bases unmatched. Unique molecular identifiers were incorporated into the prepared TCRbeta library. TCRdb re-called the PCR reads through MiXCR, storing one row per CDR3 protein. The sample shows 700,000 to 950,000 distinct CDR3 sequences, roughly 16% of them seen only once. The source of this sequence is a male patient under 18 who had a stem cell transplant for acute lymphoblastic leukemia, so the T cells may come from the graft donor. Source: PBMCs, mostly from graft donor cells, taken 360 days after TCRalphabeta/CD19-depleted stem cell transplant. The chain links TRBV29-1 to TRBJ2-1, with 9 bases fitting TRBD1. CDR3 DNA: TGCAGCGTCCAACAGGGGGCCGGCTACAATGAGCAGTTCTTC. This sequence encodes CSVQQGAGYNEQFF.